A single TCR beta chain is shown here with its context. This record belongs to a study of blood T cell repertoires in COVID-19. Study context: The United States, Italy and Spain were the sources of the acute and convalescent COVID-19 samples.

Method: immunoSEQ multiplex PCR; TCRdb's copy keeps in-frame clones and lacks some. This table has roughly 200,000 clones, 80% to 90% appearing once. V was cut by 6 bases and J by 0 bases, with 17 bases left in between. This CDR3 is 17 amino acids long. The germline V gene has CDR1 SGHAT and CDR2 FQNNGV. This TCR derives from an elderly woman with COVID-19, enrolled during active disease. The sample was peripheral blood. This chain links TRBV11-2 with TRBJ1-4; D uncertain. The CDR3 sequence: CASSRGNFLPTNEKLFF. The CDR3 nucleotides are TGTGCCAGCAGTCGAGGGAACTTCCTGCCAACTAATGAAAAACTGTTTTTT.